This TCR beta chain was found in a study of T cell changes during pregnancy in multiple sclerosis (dated by TCRdb to about 2019). With regard to the full study: The study looked at changes in the T cell repertoire across pregnancy in women with multiple sclerosis.

Turning to this clone: The antigen it binds to is not known. No much larger clone is present one base from it, and per-base qualities are unavailable.

As encoded in the germline V gene, CDR1 is MRHNA while CDR2 is SNTAGT. Trimming takes 3 bases from V and 1 base from J, and the germline ends sit 6 bases apart. The CDR3 has 13 amino acids, counting the end cysteine and phenylalanine. The retained sequence is limited to the CDR3, 39 bases, with the frame set at the first base. Library preparation was by the immunoSEQ multiplex PCR assay. Held by TCRdb, this immuneACCESS table contains in-frame sequences only and omits some clones. Under half of the omission traces to an unresolved V gene where checked; the cause of the rest is unknown. Across this sample there are about 24,000 clones, with 86% seen only once. Around 8% of the sample goes to the ten largest clones.

The sequencing used CD8+ T cells from peripheral blood mononuclear cells, collected in the first trimester of pregnancy. The rearrangement combines TRBV6-4 with TRBJ1-1; too little of a D gene remains to name it. This TCR derives from a female donor in good health, enrolled as a control in a pregnancy study. The bases are TGTGCCAGCAGTGAGAGAGAGAACACTGAAGCTTTCTTT. Its translation is CASSERENTEAFF.